The T cell receptor (beta chain) described here comes from a study of Graves' ophthalmopathy and Graves' hyperthyroidism. Notes on this clonotype: Antigen: not known. A much larger clone lies one base from this, so it may be a read error.

Researchers took RNA transcripts and amplified TCR beta CDR3 regions from them. The library came from an HTBI-primed first-round RT-PCR and a second-round multiplex PCR. TCRdb called the multiplex PCR reads again in MiXCR, with one record for every CDR3 protein. The sample includes about 740,000 distinct CDR3 sequences, about 44% of them seen just once. The CDR3 sequence is 13 residues long. Germline CDR1 is SQVTM and CDR2 is ANQGSEA. Findings and caveats of the study: Blood contained most expanded thyroid clonotypes exceeding 0.001 frequency.

This clonotype was obtained from an adult man with Graves' ophthalmopathy. Sequenced sample: peripheral blood. The gene calls are TRBV29-1 and TRBJ1-2; perhaps TRBD1 as D (6 bases). The CDR3 is CSVEGGRNYGYAF. The CDR3 DNA sequence: TGCAGCGTTGAAGGGGGGCGCAACTATGGCTACGCCTTC.